The clone carrying this TCR beta chain came up once. These data originate in a study of blood T cell repertoires in COVID-19. The CDR3 extends over 15 amino acids. V was cut by 3 bases and J by 1 base, with 13 bases left in between. Germline-derived CDR1 and CDR2 are DFQATT and SNEGSKA (reference sequence). In the authors' workflow: How many nucleated cells were present was estimated from reference gene primer amplification. The protocol was immunoSEQ multiplex PCR, while the TCRdb copy is restricted to in-frame clones and leaves out a portion. V and J calls and clone size come straight from that table; D and trimming were deduced from the DNA. The sample lists roughly 410,000 clones, around 91% occurring once. Followed longitudinally, the Seattle patients had been enrolled during active infection.

This TCR was sampled from a woman between 40 and 50 years old with COVID-19, enrolled during active disease. The genes are TRBV20-1 and TRBJ1-5, with D possibly TRBD1 on 5 matching bases. Sample: peripheral blood. In DNA form, the CDR3 reads TGCAGTGCTAGTAGAGGGGCGGGGAGCAATCAGCCCCAGCATTTT. Protein: CSASRGAGSNQPQHF.